This T cell receptor beta chain was captured in a study of cytomegalovirus exposure and HLA in healthy donors. Study outcomes and limitations: Later on, an analysis found that several of the most significant clusters appeared to be linked to common viral pathogens, which included parvovirus B19. Most subjects had HLA-A and HLA-B alleles reportedly predicted accurately by TCR beta sequences. Serostatus for CMV was the only available immune exposure information. Indistinguishability led to the exclusion of some V segments, TRBV6-2 and TRBV6-3 included.

A multiplex PCR was run with 60 Vbeta primers and 13 Jbeta primers. Assay: immunoSEQ multiplex PCR; the TCRdb copy retains only in-frame clones and omits some. The table includes about 120,000 clones, around 86% detected once. With regard to this clone: Antigen: not known.

The CDR3 is made up of 18 amino acids. Germline V CDR1 and CDR2: MDHEN, SYDVKM. V dropped 7 bases and J dropped 0 bases, with 19 bases sitting between them. This sequence joins TRBV28 and TRBJ2-6; tentatively, D is TRBD1 (8 bases). The sequence came from a woman in her forties in good health and CMV-seronegative. Sequenced input: PBMCs. CDR3 nucleotides: TGTGCCAGCACCAAGGACAGGGACTACAGCTCTGGGGCCAACGTCCTGACTTTC. Translated, it gives CASTKDRDYSSGANVLTF.